This TCR beta chain was found in a study of blood T cell repertoires in COVID-19. The study drew participants aged about 18 to 95 years from about two dozen US areas. Original analysis: Researchers report that nucleated cell counts were estimated from reference gene primer amplification. This table comes from immunoSEQ multiplex PCR, and its TCRdb copy is limited to in-frame clones, with some not included. The V and J calls and clone size are taken from that table; D and trimming were inferred from the DNA. The repertoire has 150,000 to 250,000 clones, about four fifths of them found once; the top ten carry 7.5%. Germline V gene lookup returns CDR1 MDHEN and CDR2 SYDVKM. CDR3 length: 14 residues. The ends lost 5 bases at V and 5 bases at J; junction bases unmatched: 8.

This sequence originates from a man aged 35 to 55 who had recovered from COVID-19. This chain uses TRBV28 with TRBJ1-1; 7 bases match TRBD1. The sequenced material came from PBMCs or T cells enriched from blood (not recorded which). CDR3 bases: TGTGCCAGCAGTCTCGGGACAGCAGGAACTGAAGCTTTCTTT. Translation gives CASSLGTAGTEAFF.